These 17 T cell receptor beta chains were sequenced from one sample in a study of shared clonotypes between healthy human individuals. As defined, naive CD8 cells were CD45RO-negative and positively selected for CCR7, with terminally differentiated effector memory CD45RA+ cells excluded. Only in-frame clones appear in the TCRdb table, and some are missing; sequencing was by immunoSEQ multiplex PCR. The table shows 2 million to 2.5 million clones, with approximately 95% occurring only once. The sequenced sample consisted of naive CD8+ T cells sorted from blood. The receptors stem from a man younger than 35 in good health.

The chain recombines TRBV27 with TRBJ1-2; D possibly corresponds to TRBD1 (5 bases). The CDR3 is made up of 14 amino acids. Between the trimmed V and J ends, which lost 5 bases and 4 bases, there was a span of 14 bases. Per germline, CDR1 MNHEY and CDR2 SMNVEV (reference sequence). CDR3 sequence (DNA): TGTGCCAGCAGTCCCGGGCCTGGGGCCTATGGCTACACCTTC. Its translation is CASSPGPGAYGYTF.

The chain is built from TRBV28 and TRBJ2-1; a weak D match, TRBD2 (5 bases). This CDR3 region has 11 residues. V lost 5 bases, J lost 9 bases, and 8 bases lay in between. In germline, CDR1 is MDHEN, CDR2 SYDVKM. CDR3 protein: CASSPRGEQFF. The CDR3 bases are TGTGCCAGCAGTCCTCGGGGTGAGCAGTTCTTC.

About this clone: The same CDR3 arises from other DNA sequences in this sample as well. The V gene is TRBV27, the J gene TRBJ2-7; TRBD1 matches 12 bases. V lost 1 base, J lost 4 bases, and 5 bases stayed unmatched. The V gene's germline CDR1 is MNHEY and CDR2 SMNVEV (reference sequence). The CDR3 runs to 16 residues. CDR3 nucleotides: TGTGCCAGCAGTTTATTAGGGGGACAGGGGGCTTACGAGCAGTACTTC. Translated: CASSLLGGQGAYEQYF.

This rearrangement joins TRBV13 to TRBJ2-7; D is undetermined. In germline, CDR1 is PRHDT, CDR2 FYEKMQ (reference sequence). The CDR3 spans 13 residues. V lost 5 bases and J lost 2, with 10 bases in between. CDR3 nucleotides: TGTGCCAGCAGCCCCCGGAACACCTACGAGCAGTACTTC. It yields the protein CASSPRNTYEQYF. The full variable domain, completed using reference TRBV13 and TRBJ2-7, is AAGVIQSPRHLIKEKRETATLKCYPIPRHDTVYWYQQGPGQDPQFLISFYEKMQSDKGSIPDRFSAQQFSDYHSELNMSSLELGDSALYFCASSPRNTYEQYFGPGTRLTVT.

The rearrangement joins TRBV18 to TRBJ1-1, with D unclear. V was trimmed by 2 bases and J by 0 bases, leaving 10 bases between them. The CDR3 covers 15 residues. Per the germline V gene, CDR1 is KGHSH and CDR2 is LQKENI. The CDR3 nucleotides are TGTGCCAGCTCACCAGAGGGCCCTATGAACACTGAAGCTTTCTTT. This gives the protein CASSPEGPMNTEAFF.

The chain has TRBV5-8 and TRBJ2-3; D gene unclear. Germline V gene sequence: CDR1 SGHTS, CDR2 YDEGEE. This CDR3 contains 13 residues. The germline V and J ends were trimmed by 8 bases and 3 bases, with 13 bases remaining between them. CDR3 amino acids: CARLGGRTDTQYF. The CDR3 bases are TGTGCCAGGTTGGGCGGAAGGACAGATACGCAGTATTTT. Combining the CDR3 with reference TRBV5-8 and TRBJ2-3 gives the whole variable domain EAGVTQSPTHLIKTRGQQATLRCSPISGHTSVYWYQQALGLGLQFLLWYDEGEERNRGNFPPRFSGRQFPNYSSELNVNALELEDSALYLCARLGGRTDTQYFGPGTRLTVL.

The rearrangement uses TRBV9 and TRBJ2-1; 12 nucleotides align to TRBD2. The CDR3 runs 15 residues. CDR1 is SGDLS, CDR2 YYNGEE, per germline. V shed 4 bases and J 12 bases; nucleotides not matched to a gene: 11. Here the CDR3 DNA reads TGTGCCAGCAGCTATTCTAGCGGGAGGGAATATGTGCAGTTCTTC. Amino acid sequence: CASSYSSGREYVQFF.

In its sample, this clone was seen a few times. With a much larger clone just one base away, this may be a read error. Other DNA sequences within the sample encode an identical CDR3. V gene TRBV7-9 combines with J gene TRBJ1-1, with D perhaps matching TRBD1 (5 bases). CDR1 is SEHNR and CDR2 is FQNEAQ in the germline V gene (reference sequence). Trimming pared 5 bases from V and 3 bases from J, leaving 7 bases between. The CDR3 is 12 amino acids. CDR3 in amino acids: CASSVGDTEAFF. CDR3 bases: TGTGCCAGCAGCGTGGGGGACACTGAAGCTTTCTTT.

The chain is built from TRBV11-3 and TRBJ2-3, with D possibly being TRBD2 (6 bases). The CDR3 has 13 residues. The germline V and J ends were trimmed by 5 bases and 7 bases, with 13 bases remaining between them. CDR1 SGHNT and CDR2 YENEEA come from the germline V gene. The CDR3 bases are TGTGCCAGCAGCCGGGGGAGTCTGAATACGCAGTATTTT. Its translation is CASSRGSLNTQYF.

The rearrangement uses TRBV6-5 and TRBJ2-2; D is undetermined. The V and J ends lost 1 base and 3 bases respectively, with 12 bases between them. The germline V gene has CDR1 MNHEY and CDR2 SVGAGI. This CDR3 comprises 16 residues. Written as DNA, the CDR3 is TGTGCCAGCAGTTACTGGGCCAGGCTAGACACCGGGGAGCTGTTTTTT. Protein product: CASSYWARLDTGELFF.

This chain links TRBV7-8 with TRBJ1-2; perhaps TRBD1 as D (6 bases). This CDR3 spans 14 amino acids. Trimming left V 1 base short and J 4 bases short, with 10 bases between. Germline CDR1 SGHVS, CDR2 FQNEAQ. The CDR3 loop is CASSLGRQVYGYTF. The CDR3 region has the DNA TGTGCCAGCAGCTTAGGAAGACAGGTCTATGGCTACACCTTC.

In this sample, this clone turned up once. The rearrangement joins TRBV18 to TRBJ2-7; 11 bases match TRBD2. The germline V gene has CDR1 KGHSH and CDR2 LQKENI. The CDR3 has 16 amino acids. After removal of 0 bases from V and 2 bases from J, the junction contained 3 bases not matched to a gene. The CDR3 loop is CASSPPGLAAAYEQYF. DNA for the CDR3: TGTGCCAGCTCACCACCGGGACTAGCGGCAGCCTACGAGCAGTACTTC.

This chain uses TRBV11-2 with TRBJ1-2, with D possibly matching TRBD1 (5 bases). Germline CDR1 and CDR2: SGHAT and FQNNGV. V lost 0 bases and J lost 3, with 5 bases in between. This CDR3 is 13 amino acids long. The CDR3 nucleotides are TGTGCCAGCAGCTTAGAAGGGGACTATGGCTACACCTTC. It is translated as CASSLEGDYGYTF.

The rearrangement links TRBV27 to TRBJ1-5; a possible D gene is TRBD1 (5 bases). Trimming removed 2 bases at V and 0 bases at J, with 11 bases between. This CDR3 is built from 16 residues. Looked up from germline, CDR1 is MNHEY and CDR2 is SMNVEV (reference sequence). This CDR3 reads CASSLMGVYSNQPQHF. Written as DNA, the CDR3 is TGTGCCAGCAGTTTAATGGGGGTTTATAGCAATCAGCCCCAGCATTTT.

The V gene is TRBV10-3, the J gene TRBJ2-2; 8 bases are shared with TRBD2. V trimming: 8 bases; J trimming: 4 bases; junction bases outside the gene matches: 9. The CDR3 runs 15 residues. CDR1 is ENHRY, CDR2 SYGVKD, per germline. The CDR3 spells CAIGSSGSTTGELFF. CDR3 coding DNA: TGTGCCATCGGATCCAGCGGGAGTACCACCGGGGAGCTGTTTTTT.

The chain carries TRBV30 and TRBJ2-7; TRBD1 or TRBD2 may be the D gene (5 bases each). Germline CDR1 reads GTSNPN; CDR2 reads SVGIG (reference sequence). The CDR3 contains 14 residues. The V end lost 7 bases, the J end lost 3 bases, and 19 bases lay between the germline ends. The CDR3 bases are TGTGCCTTAATCCTTCGGGGCTTTTACTACGAGCAGTACTTC. Its translation is CALILRGFYYEQYF.

This chain connects TRBV9 to TRBJ2-3; 11 nucleotides align to TRBD2. The CDR3 is 19 residues long. Trimming at V came to 3 bases and at J to 2 bases, leaving 14 bases not matched to a gene. Germline CDR1 is SGDLS and CDR2 is YYNGEE. This CDR3 reads CASSGSGTSGIGDTDTQYF. The CDR3 bases are TGTGCCAGCAGCGGTAGCGGGACTAGCGGAATTGGAGACACAGATACGCAGTATTTT.